One and the same sample provided the 19 T cell receptor beta chains below, sequenced in a study of T cell responses to AZD1222 COVID-19 vaccine. Profiling relied on immunoSEQ multiplex PCR, and the TCRdb table lists in-frame clones only, not all of them. The sample comprises about 130,000 clones, around 90% of which are singletons, and around 5% rests with the top ten. Sequencing used peripheral blood, obtained 28 days after the second AZD1222 dose. These receptors were taken from an adult who received the AZD1222 COVID-19 vaccine.

The chain is built from TRBV11-3 and TRBJ2-1, with D possibly matching TRBD2 (5 bases). The CDR3 length is 11 residues. Between the trimmed V and J ends, which lost 8 bases and 13 bases, there was a span of 15 bases. Germline CDR1 is SGHNT and CDR2 is YENEEA. The chain's CDR3 is CASGLGSLQFF. The CDR3 coding sequence is TGTGCCAGCGGACTCGGGTCCCTACAGTTCTTC.

The chain carries TRBV28 and TRBJ2-2; TRBD2 is a possible D gene (5 bases). This CDR3 has 16 residues. V was clipped by 6 bases and J by 4 bases, with 18 bases between them. Germline CDR1 and CDR2: MDHEN and SYDVKM. The CDR3 sequence: CASSPGLAWGTGELFF. Here the CDR3 DNA reads TGTGCCAGCAGCCCTGGACTGGCTTGGGGCACCGGGGAGCTGTTTTTT.

This chain links TRBV6-6 with TRBJ1-2, with D maybe TRBD1 (5 bases). Trimming left V 5 bases short and J 9 bases short, with 31 bases between. The CDR3 totals 18 residues. Germline V gives CDR1 MNHNY, CDR2 SVGAGI (reference sequence). The CDR3 DNA reads as TGTGCCAGCAGTCCCCTCGTCCTGACCCGACAAGGGGAAGTACGCTACACCTTC. Translating gives CASSPLVLTRQGEVRYTF.

A single count supports this clone. This sequence joins TRBV14 and TRBJ1-1; D is ambiguous. Trimming took 0 bases from V and 4 from J, leaving 9 bases between them. The CDR3 covers 14 residues. CDR1 and CDR2 (germline): SGHDN, FVKESK. The CDR3 here is CASSQEWEGTEAFF. CDR3 bases: TGTGCCAGCAGCCAAGAATGGGAGGGCACTGAAGCTTTCTTT. Looking up the rest from reference TRBV14 and TRBJ1-1 gives the full variable domain: EAGVTQFPSHSVIEKGQTVTLRCDPISGHDNLYWYRRVMGKEIKFLLHFVKESKQDESGMPNNRFLAERTGGTYSTLKVQPAELEDSGVYFCASSQEWEGTEAFFGQGTRLTVV.

This clone was found once. The rearrangement joins TRBV5-6 to TRBJ2-1; 12 bases are shared with TRBD2. CDR3 length: 16 amino acids. V gave up 3 bases and J gave up 1 base; unmatched junction bases: 2. Looked up from germline, CDR1 is SGHDT and CDR2 is YYEEEE. The DNA of the CDR3 is TGTGCCAGCAGCTCTAGCGGGAGGGCTTCCTACAATGAGCAGTTCTTC. Translated: CASSSSGRASYNEQFF.

This clone was seen once. The chain links TRBV6-2 or TRBV6-3 to TRBJ2-5; 9 bases map to TRBD2. This CDR3 comprises 16 residues. Germline V lookup: CDR1 MNHEY, CDR2 SVGEGT. J was trimmed by 4 bases and V by 6 bases; bases with no gene match: 12. DNA of the CDR3: TGTGCCAGCAGCCCTAACCGAGGACTAGCGTTAGAGACCCAGTACTTC. As protein: CASSPNRGLALETQYF.

The CDR3 loop is CASSEGPNTDTQYF. In nucleotides, the CDR3 is TGTGCCAGCAGCGAGGGACCAAACACAGATACGCAGTATTTT. The chain carries TRBV9 and TRBJ2-3, with D possibly called TRBD1 or TRBD2 (5 bases each). Germline CDR1 is SGDLS and CDR2 is YYNGEE. The CDR3 has 14 amino acids. V lost 3 bases, J lost 2 bases, and 10 bases lay in between.

The chain couples TRBV4-1 to TRBJ2-1, with 8 positions matching TRBD2. The CDR3 sequence is 15 residues long. Germline assignment: CDR1 MGHRA and CDR2 YSYEKL. Trimming at V came to 3 bases and at J to 8 bases, leaving 9 bases not matched to a gene. CDR3 bases: TGCGCCAGCAGCCAGCAGCTAGCGGGTGTGGATGAGCAGTTCTTC. It specifies CASSQQLAGVDEQFF.

V and J are TRBV11-3 and TRBJ2-5, with a weak D call TRBD2 (5 bases). The CDR3 sequence is 13 residues long. Germline V gene lookup returns CDR1 SGHNT and CDR2 YENEEA. V dropped 6 bases and J dropped 5 bases, with 13 bases sitting between them. In nucleotides, the CDR3 is TGTGCCAGCAGACTGGGTCCGGGGGAGACCCAGTACTTC. Translating it yields CASRLGPGETQYF.

V gene TRBV6-1 combines with J gene TRBJ1-5; D remains ambiguous. The germline V gene encodes CDR1 MNHNS and CDR2 SASEGT. CDR3 size: 12 residues. V was clipped by 0 bases and J by 6 bases, with 3 bases between them. CDR3 residues: CASSEATQPQHF. In DNA form, the CDR3 reads TGTGCCAGCAGTGAAGCGACTCAGCCCCAGCATTTT.

Here the CDR3 reads CSASGYPGSYNEQFF. The CDR3 nucleotides read TGCAGTGCGAGTGGGTACCCGGGGTCCTACAATGAGCAGTTCTTC. J is TRBJ2-1 and V is TRBV20-1, with D perhaps matching TRBD2 (5 bases). There are 15 residues in the CDR3. The V end lost 6 bases, the J end lost 1 base, and 16 bases lay between the germline ends. The germline gives CDR1 DFQATT, CDR2 SNEGSKA (reference sequence).

V gene TRBV3-1 (or the pseudogene TRBV3-2) combines with J gene TRBJ2-5, with D hard to call. V lost 0 bases to trimming and J lost 2 bases, with 7 bases between them. The CDR3 covers 14 residues. Germline CDR1 is LGHDT and CDR2 is YNNKEL (reference sequence). CDR3 amino acids: CASSQDGRQETQYF. Written as DNA, the CDR3 is TGTGCCAGCAGCCAAGATGGGCGGCAAGAGACCCAGTACTTC.

On this clone: Distinct nucleotide sequences in the sample also encode this CDR3. V gene TRBV5-1 combines with J gene TRBJ2-5; D unresolved. V dropped 0 bases and J dropped 1 base, with 4 bases sitting between them. The CDR3 extends over 13 amino acids. The germline V gene has CDR1 SGHRS and CDR2 YFSETQ. DNA for the CDR3: TGCGCCAGCAGCTTGGGCGGCCAAGAGACCCAGTACTTC. It codes for CASSLGGQETQYF. The whole variable domain, remainder taken from reference TRBV5-1 and TRBJ2-5, is KAGVTQTPRYLIKTRGQQVTLSCSPISGHRSVSWYQQTPGQGLQFLFEYFSETQRNKGNFPGRFSGRQFSNSRSEMNVSTLELGDSALYLCASSLGGQETQYFGPGTRLLVL.

This chain connects TRBV24-1 to TRBJ2-1, with 9 bases lining up with TRBD2. V shed 4 bases, J shed 7 bases, and the junction held 13 bases outside the gene matches. Germline CDR1 and CDR2: KGHDR and SFDVKD. The CDR3 runs 17 residues. CDR3 coding DNA: TGTGCCACCAGTGACTCTGGGACTAGCAGGGGTCTGAATGAGCAGTTCTTC. This gives the protein CATSDSGTSRGLNEQFF.

The CDR3, as DNA: TGTGCCAGCAGTTACGGGGGTGGCAATCAGCCCCAGCATTTT. This translates into CASSYGGGNQPQHF. This chain joins TRBV6-2 or TRBV6-3 and TRBJ1-5, with D perhaps TRBD1 (5 bases). CDR1 and CDR2 from the germline V gene are MNHEY and SVGEGT. Deletions cut 2 bases from V and 2 bases from J, with 7 bases between. The CDR3 is 14 residues long.

The chain joins TRBV24-1 to TRBJ1-1, with 10 bases lining up with TRBD1. V dropped 2 bases and J dropped 5; count of bases not matched to a gene: 4. Germline V gene lookup returns CDR1 KGHDR and CDR2 SFDVKD. The CDR3 totals 15 residues. The CDR3 DNA follows: TGTGCCACCAGTGATTCTCCGGGACAGGGGACTGAAGCTTTCTTT. As protein: CATSDSPGQGTEAFF.

The genes are TRBV2 and TRBJ1-2; weak D call: TRBD1 (6 bases). The CDR3 totals 15 residues. The ends were cut back, 2 bases at V and 7 bases at J, with 17 bases in the middle. Germline CDR1 reads SNHLY; CDR2 reads FYNNEI. CDR3 sequence reads: CASSESPVAGAGYTF. CDR3 DNA sequence: TGTGCCAGCAGTGAAAGCCCCGTCGCGGGGGCTGGCTACACCTTC.

V usage is TRBV27 and J usage is TRBJ1-1; no reliable D call. Between the trimmed V and J ends, which lost 4 bases and 1 base, there was a span of 7 bases. The germline CDR1 and CDR2 sequences are MNHEY and SMNVEV (reference sequence). This CDR3 region has 13 residues. The CDR3 DNA reads TGTGCCAGCAGTTCCAACGGGAACACTGAAGCTTTCTTT. Its translation: CASSSNGNTEAFF.

CDR3 DNA: TGTGCCAGCAAACGCGGGGAGGGCACAGATACGCAGTATTTT. This gives the protein CASKRGEGTDTQYF. The chain links TRBV28 to TRBJ2-3; maybe TRBD2 (6 bases). Trimming removed 7 bases at V and 1 base at J, with 12 bases between. The CDR3 sequence is 14 residues long. Germline assignment: CDR1 MDHEN and CDR2 SYDVKM.